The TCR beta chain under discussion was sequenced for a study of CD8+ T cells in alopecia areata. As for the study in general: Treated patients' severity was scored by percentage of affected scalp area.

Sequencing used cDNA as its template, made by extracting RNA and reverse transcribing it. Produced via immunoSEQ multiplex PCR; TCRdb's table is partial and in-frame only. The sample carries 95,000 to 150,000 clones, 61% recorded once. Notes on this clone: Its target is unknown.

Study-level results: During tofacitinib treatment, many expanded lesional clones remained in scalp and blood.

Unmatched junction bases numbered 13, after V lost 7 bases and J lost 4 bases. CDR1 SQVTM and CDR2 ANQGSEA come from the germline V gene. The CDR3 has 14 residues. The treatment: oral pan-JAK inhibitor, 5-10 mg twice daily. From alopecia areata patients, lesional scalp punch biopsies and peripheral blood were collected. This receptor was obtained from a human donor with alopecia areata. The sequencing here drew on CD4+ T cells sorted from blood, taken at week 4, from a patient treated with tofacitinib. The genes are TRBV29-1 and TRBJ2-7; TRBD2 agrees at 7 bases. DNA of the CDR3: TGCAGCGCCAGGACTAGAGGGGATGGATACGAGCAGTACTTC. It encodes CSARTRGDGYEQYF.